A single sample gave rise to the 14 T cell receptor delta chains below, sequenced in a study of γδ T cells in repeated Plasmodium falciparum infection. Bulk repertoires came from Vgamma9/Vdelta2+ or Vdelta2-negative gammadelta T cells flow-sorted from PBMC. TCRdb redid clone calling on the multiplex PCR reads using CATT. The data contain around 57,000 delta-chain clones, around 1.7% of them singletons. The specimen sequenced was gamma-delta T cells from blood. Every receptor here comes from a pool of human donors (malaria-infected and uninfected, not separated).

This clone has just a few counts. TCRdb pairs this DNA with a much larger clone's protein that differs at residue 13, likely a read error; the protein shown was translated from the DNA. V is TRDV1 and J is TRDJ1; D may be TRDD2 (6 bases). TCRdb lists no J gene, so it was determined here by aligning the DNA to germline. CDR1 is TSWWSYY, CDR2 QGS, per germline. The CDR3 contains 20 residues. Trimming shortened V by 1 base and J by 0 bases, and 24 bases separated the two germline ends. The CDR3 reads CALGEPPEDLPQRYTDKLIF. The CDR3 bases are TGTGCTCTTGGGGAACCCCCGGAAGACCTTCCCCAAAGGTACACCGATAAACTCATCTTT.

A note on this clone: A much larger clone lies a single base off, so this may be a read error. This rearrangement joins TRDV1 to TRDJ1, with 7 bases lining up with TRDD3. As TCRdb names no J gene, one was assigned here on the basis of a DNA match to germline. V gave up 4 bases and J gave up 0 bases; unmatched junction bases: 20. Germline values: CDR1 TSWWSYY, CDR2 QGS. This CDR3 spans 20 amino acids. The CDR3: CALGAGDLGITRVNTDKLIF. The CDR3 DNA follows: TGTGCTCTTGGGGCCGGCGACTTGGGGATAACTCGGGTGAACACCGATAAACTCATCTTT.

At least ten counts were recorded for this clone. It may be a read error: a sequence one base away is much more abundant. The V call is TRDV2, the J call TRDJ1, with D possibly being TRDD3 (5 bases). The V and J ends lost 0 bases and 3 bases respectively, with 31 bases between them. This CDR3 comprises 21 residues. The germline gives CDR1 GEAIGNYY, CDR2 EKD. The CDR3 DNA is TGTGCCTGTGACACCGATGACGGGGGGTGGATCGACTCCCCCGACGCCGATAAACTCATCTTT. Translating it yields CACDTDDGGWIDSPDADKLIF.

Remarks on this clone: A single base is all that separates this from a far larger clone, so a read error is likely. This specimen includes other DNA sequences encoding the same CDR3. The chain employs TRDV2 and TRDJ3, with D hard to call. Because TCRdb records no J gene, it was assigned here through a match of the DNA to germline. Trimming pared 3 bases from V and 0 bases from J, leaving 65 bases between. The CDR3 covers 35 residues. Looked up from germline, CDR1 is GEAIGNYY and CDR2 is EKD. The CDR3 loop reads CACDPPRLCHGKEYTLARILWIQSISSWDTRQMFF. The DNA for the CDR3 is TGTGCCTGTGACCCCCCGCGGTTGTGTCACGGCAAAGAATACACCTTGGCCAGGATTCTGTGGATTCAATCCATTAGCTCCTGGGACACCCGACAGATGTTTTTC.

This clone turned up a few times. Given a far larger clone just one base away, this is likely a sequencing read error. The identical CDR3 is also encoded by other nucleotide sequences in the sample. This CDR3 reads CACDTVQKRKEENTDKLIF. In DNA, the CDR3 is TGTGCCTGTGACACGGTACAGAAACGTAAGGAAGAAAACACCGATAAACTCATCTTT. This chain links TRDV2 with TRDJ1; D is undetermined. Since TCRdb gives no J gene, matching the DNA to germline was used here to assign it. From germline, CDR1 is GEAIGNYY and CDR2 EKD. The V and J ends lost 1 base and 0 bases respectively, with 23 bases between them. The CDR3 loop spans 19 amino acids.

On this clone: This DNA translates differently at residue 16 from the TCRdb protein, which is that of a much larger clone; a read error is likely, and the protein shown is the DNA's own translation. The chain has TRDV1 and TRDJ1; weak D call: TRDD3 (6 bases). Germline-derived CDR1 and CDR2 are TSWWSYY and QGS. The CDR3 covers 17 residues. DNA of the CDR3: TGTGCTCTCCGGTGGGGGTCCACGAAAAAGTACACAGATAAACTCACCTTT. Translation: CALRWGSTKKYTDKLTF.

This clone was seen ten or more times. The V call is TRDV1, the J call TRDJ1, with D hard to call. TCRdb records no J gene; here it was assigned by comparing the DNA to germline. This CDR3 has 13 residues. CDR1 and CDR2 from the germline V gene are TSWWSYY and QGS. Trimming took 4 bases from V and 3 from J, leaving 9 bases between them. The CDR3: CALGVRVADKLIF. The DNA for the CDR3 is TGTGCTCTTGGGGTCAGAGTCGCCGATAAACTCATCTTT.

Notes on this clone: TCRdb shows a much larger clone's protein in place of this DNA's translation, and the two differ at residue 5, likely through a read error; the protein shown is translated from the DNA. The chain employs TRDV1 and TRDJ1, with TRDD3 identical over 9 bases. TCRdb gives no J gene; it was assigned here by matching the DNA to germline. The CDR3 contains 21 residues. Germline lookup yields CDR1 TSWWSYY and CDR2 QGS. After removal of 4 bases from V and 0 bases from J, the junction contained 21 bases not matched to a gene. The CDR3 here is CALGGRGFRGTGGAYTDKLIF. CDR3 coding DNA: TGTGCTCTTGGGGGACGGGGCTTCCGAGGTACTGGGGGAGCGTACACCGATAAACTCATCTTT.

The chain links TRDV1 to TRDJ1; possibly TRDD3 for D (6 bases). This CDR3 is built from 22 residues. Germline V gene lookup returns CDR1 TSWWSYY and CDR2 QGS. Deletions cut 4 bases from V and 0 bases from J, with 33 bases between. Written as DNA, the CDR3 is TGTGCTCTTGGGGTCCTCAGATTTCCTTATGGGGGCCCCGACCCGTACACCGATAAACTCATCTTT. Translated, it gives CALGVLRFPYGGPDPYTDKLIF.

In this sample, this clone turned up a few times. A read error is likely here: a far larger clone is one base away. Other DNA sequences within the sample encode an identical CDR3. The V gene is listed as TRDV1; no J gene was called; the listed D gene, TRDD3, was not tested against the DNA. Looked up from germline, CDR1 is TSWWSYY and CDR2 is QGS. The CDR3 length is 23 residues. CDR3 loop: CALGAFTFLRAGRWRGYTDKLIF. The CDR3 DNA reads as TGTGCTCTTGGGGCTTTTACCTTCCTACGTGCTGGGAGATGGAGGGGATACACCGATAAACTCATCTTC.

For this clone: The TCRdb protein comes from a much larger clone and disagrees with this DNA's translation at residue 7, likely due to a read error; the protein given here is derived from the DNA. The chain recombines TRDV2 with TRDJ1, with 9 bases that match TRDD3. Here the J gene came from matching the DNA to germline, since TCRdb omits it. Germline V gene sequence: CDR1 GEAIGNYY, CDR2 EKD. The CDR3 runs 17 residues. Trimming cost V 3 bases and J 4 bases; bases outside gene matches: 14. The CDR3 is CACDRLPGDTGVDKLIF. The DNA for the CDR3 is TGTGCCTGTGACCGTTTACCGGGGGATACTGGGGTCGATAAACTCATCTTT.

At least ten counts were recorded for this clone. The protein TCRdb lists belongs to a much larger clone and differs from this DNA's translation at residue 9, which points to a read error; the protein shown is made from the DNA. The CDR3 sequence is CACDTLLGNPYTDKLIF. The CDR3 nucleotides read TGTGCCTGTGACACCTTACTGGGGAACCCATACACCGATAAACTCATCTTT. The chain has TRDV2 and TRDJ1; TRDD3 matches 7 bases. CDR3 length: 17 amino acids. With 0 bases clipped from V and 0 bases from J, the junction kept 9 bases outside the gene matches. Germline V gene sequence: CDR1 GEAIGNYY, CDR2 EKD.

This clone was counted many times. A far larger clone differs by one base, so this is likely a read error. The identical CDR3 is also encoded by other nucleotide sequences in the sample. The CDR3 DNA sequence: TGTGCTCTCGGGGAAACCACCGGCCTTCTTTGGGGGATAAGGTACACCGATAAACTCATCTTT. Its translation is CALGETTGLLWGIRYTDKLIF. The chain combines TRDV1 with TRDJ1; 9 nucleotides line up with TRDD3. The J gene, not given by TCRdb, was assigned here from a germline match of the nucleotide sequence. CDR3 length: 21 amino acids. Germline V lookup: CDR1 TSWWSYY, CDR2 QGS.

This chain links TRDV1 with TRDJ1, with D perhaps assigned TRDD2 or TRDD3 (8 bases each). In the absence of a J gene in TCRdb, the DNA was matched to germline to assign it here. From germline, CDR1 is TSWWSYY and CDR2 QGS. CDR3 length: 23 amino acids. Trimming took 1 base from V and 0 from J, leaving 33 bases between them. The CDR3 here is CALGERGTLFLRLGETYTDKLIF. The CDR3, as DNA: TGTGCTCTTGGGGAACGCGGGACCCTCTTCCTACGTCTGGGGGAAACGTACACCGATAAACTCATCTTT.